This TCR beta chain was identified during a study of shared clonotypes between healthy human individuals (dated by TCRdb to the early 2020s). Some background on the complete study: The cohort included a few men and a couple of women between 18 and 49 years of age. To increase sequencing depth and limit assay-specific biases, different laboratories used diverse techniques to prepare libraries and sequence TCR repertoires. The study deeply sequenced blood TCR repertoires of about 5 healthy adults to estimate repertoire size and the extent of clonotype sharing between individuals. Each donor's leukapheresis produced roughly between roughly 0.85 and 10 billion PBMCs. For each donor, CD4 naive and CD4 memory were each run on three plates, CD8 naive on two plates, and CD8 memory on one plate.

This clone was detected only a few times. It lacks a known antigen. The record has no base qualities; no much larger clone is one base away. Using the deep immunoSEQ assay, multiplex PCR amplified TCR CDR3 regions from genomic DNA. Extracted genomic DNA from each cell subset was spread evenly across all wells of several immunoSEQ 96-well plates, with each plate serving as a replicate. Each replicate PCR for sorted subsets received around 200 ng genomic DNA, equal to tens of thousands of T cell genomes. Purified libraries were quantified with a Qubit 3.0 fluorometer, sized on a Bioanalyzer 2100, and re-quantified with the KAPA Library Quantification kit. A separate single-read 150-cycle Illumina NextSeq 550 flow cell was used to sequence each immunoSEQ 96-well plate. The study's own analysis went as follows. Because the immunoSEQ output included only junctional sequences and no quality scores, the filtering could not be the same as the filtering used for full-length reads. Sequences were annotated with PyIR, a Python wrapper for IgBLAST v1.9, using IMGT germline references to assign V/J genes and CDR3. Reads with weak V/J assignments (E-value above 1e-6), missing CDR3, stop codons, out-of-frame junctions, or ambiguous translated residues were removed. V3J clonotypes were defined as sequences sharing an identical inferred V gene, J gene, and CDR3 amino acid sequence. The percentage overlap between two repertoires was calculated by dividing the number of shared unique clonotypes by the size of the smaller repertoire. Richness of each repertoire was evaluated using RTK rarefaction, the Chao1 estimator, and Recon v2.1 estimates of unobserved clonotypes. Generation probabilities for all TCRbeta clonotypes obtained by the gDNA method from a handful of donors were computed using OLGA. This is the immuneACCESS table as TCRdb keeps it, with only in-frame sequences that have V and J called. A part of the clones is gone; compared with another copy, unresolved V genes explain less than half, and the rest is unexplained. The V and J calls and the clone size are those of that table, but D and trimming were determined from the DNA. The table for this sample lists about 1.1 million clones; about 84% of them were counted only once. The leading ten clones occupy 0.61% of the sample.

Overall study outcomes, separate from this receptor: The genetic and exposure-history diversity represented was limited by the small number of donors. Estimated clonotype richness was generally larger for naive than for memory subsets. Clonotypes shared by all four sorted-subset donors showed higher generation probabilities than non-shared clonotypes. Sharing across several donors was observed for about 4.8% of naive CD4, less than 4% of naive CD8, roughly 2.3% of memory CD4, and around 0.42% of memory CD8 clonotypes. Pairwise subsampling led to the expectation that sequencing depth would affect the degree of clonotype sharing among donors. Even with the large sequencing depth, rarefaction of the sorted-subset datasets indicated that sequencing was incomplete. Sampling was restricted to blood, and TCR repertoires in tissues likely differ from the TCR repertoires found in blood.

The donors were healthy, HIV-negative adults who had no recently reported acute infections or vaccinations. Every donor was a Caucasian adult living in Nashville, Tennessee, USA. CD4+ T cells were enriched by magnetic negative selection, after which naive cells were positively selected on CD45RA and the negative fraction was taken as the memory subset. After blood collection by leukapheresis, PBMCs were isolated using Ficoll-Histopaque density gradient centrifugation and then cryopreserved in the vapor phase of liquid nitrogen. Analytical flow cytometry was used to check the purity and quantity of each magnetically sorted T cell population. Genomic DNA was isolated from each sorted fraction and quantified by UV absorbance on a Nanodrop 2000c. CDR1 and CDR2 (SGHTS, YDEGEE) derive from the germline V gene. Trimming removed 3 bases from V and 1 base from J, leaving 20 bases between the germline ends. From its cysteine to its phenylalanine, the CDR3 spans 17 amino acids. Only the CDR3 region is kept as DNA, spanning 51 bases read in frame from base 1.

The TCR originated in a man between 18 and 29 years old in good health. Some clones in this sample may be carry-over from other donors' samples. The chain was built from TRBV5-8 and TRBJ2-7, with no confident D gene call. Material: memory CD4+ T cells from PBMCs. The cell subset or site label here, explained by the study, means: CD45RA-negative fraction. The CDR3 protein is CASSSPLSSRGSYEQYF. The nucleotide sequence is TGTGCCAGCAGCTCACCCCTGTCGAGCCGTGGATCCTACGAGCAGTACTTC.